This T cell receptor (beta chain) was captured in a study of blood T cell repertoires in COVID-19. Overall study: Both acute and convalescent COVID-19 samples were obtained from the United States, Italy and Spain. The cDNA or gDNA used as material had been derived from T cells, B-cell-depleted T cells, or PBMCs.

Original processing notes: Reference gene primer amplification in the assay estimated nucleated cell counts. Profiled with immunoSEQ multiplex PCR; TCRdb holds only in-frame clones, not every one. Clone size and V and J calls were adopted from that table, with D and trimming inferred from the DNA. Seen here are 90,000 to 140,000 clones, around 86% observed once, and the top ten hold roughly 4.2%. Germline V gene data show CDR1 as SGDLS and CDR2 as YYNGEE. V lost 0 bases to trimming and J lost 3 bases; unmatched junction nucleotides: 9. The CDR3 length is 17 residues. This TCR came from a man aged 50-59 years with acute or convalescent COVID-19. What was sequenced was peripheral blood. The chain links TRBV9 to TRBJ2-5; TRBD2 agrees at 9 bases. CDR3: CASSVGVWASGEETQYF. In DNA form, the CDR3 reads TGTGCCAGCAGCGTAGGGGTCTGGGCTAGCGGGGAAGAGACCCAGTACTTC.